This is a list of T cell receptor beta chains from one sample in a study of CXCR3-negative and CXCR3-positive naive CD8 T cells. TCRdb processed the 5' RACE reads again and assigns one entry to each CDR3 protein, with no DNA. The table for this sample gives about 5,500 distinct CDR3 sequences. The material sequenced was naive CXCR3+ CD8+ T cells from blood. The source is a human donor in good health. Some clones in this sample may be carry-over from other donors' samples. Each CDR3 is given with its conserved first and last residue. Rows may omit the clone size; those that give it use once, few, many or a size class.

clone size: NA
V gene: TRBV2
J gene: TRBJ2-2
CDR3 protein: CASTEESGGAGELFF

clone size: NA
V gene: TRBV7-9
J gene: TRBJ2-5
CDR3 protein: CASSNRLAGETQYF

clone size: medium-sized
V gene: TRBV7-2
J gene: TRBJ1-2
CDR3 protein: CASSLWGYGYTF

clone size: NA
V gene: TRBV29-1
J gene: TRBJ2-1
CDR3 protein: CSVEHPLAGNEQFF

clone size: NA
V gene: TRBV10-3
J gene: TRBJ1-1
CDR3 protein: CAISDTDRGGTEAFF

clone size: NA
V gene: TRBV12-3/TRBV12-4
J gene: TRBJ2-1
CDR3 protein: CASSLGTSIYEQFF

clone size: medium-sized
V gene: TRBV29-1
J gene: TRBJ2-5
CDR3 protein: CSVEGQRKETQYF

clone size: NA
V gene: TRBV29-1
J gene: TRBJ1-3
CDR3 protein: CSVVSGTNYLSSGNTIYF

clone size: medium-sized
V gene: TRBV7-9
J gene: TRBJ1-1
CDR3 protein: CASSPVPGQGSDTEAFF

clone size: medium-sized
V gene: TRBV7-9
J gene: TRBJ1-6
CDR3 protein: CASRYTGTSNNSPLHF

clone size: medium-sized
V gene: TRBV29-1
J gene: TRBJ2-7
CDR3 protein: CSVEKGDITYEQYF

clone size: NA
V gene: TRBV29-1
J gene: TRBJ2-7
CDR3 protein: CSAEGQGNYELYF

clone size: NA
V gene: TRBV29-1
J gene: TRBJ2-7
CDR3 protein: CSVEEDHDRDTLYEQYF

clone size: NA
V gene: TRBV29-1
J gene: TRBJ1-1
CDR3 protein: CSGGRDSKNTEAFF

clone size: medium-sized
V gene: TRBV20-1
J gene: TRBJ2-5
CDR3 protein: CSARVRGGAGETQYF

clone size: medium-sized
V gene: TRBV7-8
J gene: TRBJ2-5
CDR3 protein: CASSLLGQAARVTETQYF

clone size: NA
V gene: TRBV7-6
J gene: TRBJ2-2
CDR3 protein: CASSSGTGNTGELFF

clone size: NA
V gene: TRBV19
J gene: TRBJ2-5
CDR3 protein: CASRGTETQYF

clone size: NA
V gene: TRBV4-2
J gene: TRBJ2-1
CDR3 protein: CASSQYLAGGPNEQFF

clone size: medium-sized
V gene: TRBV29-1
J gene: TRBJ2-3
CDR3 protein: CSGYEGREGAF

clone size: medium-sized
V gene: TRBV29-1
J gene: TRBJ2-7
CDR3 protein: CSVESVAGFSGEQYF

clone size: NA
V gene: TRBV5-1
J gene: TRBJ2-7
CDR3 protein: CASSPGHETPYEQYF